Below, 29 T cell receptor beta chains from the same sample are listed, as sequenced in a study of T cells after yellow fever vaccination. TCRdb independently ran MiXCR on the 5' RACE reads; one entry per CDR3 protein. The sample holds roughly 100,000 distinct CDR3 sequences; roughly 9% are singletons and the top ten take roughly 17%. This material consisted of CD8+ T cells not binding an NS4B(214-222) dextramer, sorted from PBMCs, taken more than 13 days after the first yellow fever vaccination. The receptors shown here come from a man aged 18 to 29 who received the YFV17D yellow fever vaccine.

This clonotype was detected a few times. The V gene is TRBV27, the J gene TRBJ2-1; D remains ambiguous. The CDR3 contains 15 residues. V lost 6 bases, J lost 0 bases, and 12 bases lay in between. Germline values: CDR1 MNHEY, CDR2 SMNVEV (reference sequence). The DNA of the CDR3 is TGTGCCAGCAGACCCACTCGTAGCTCCTACAATGAGCAGTTCTTC. As protein: CASRPTRSSYNEQFF.

This clonotype was counted a few times. The chain combines TRBV27 with TRBJ2-7; 14 bases fit TRBD2. The CDR3 has 15 amino acids. Trimming took 10 bases from V and 4 from J; bases not matched to a gene: 9. From germline, CDR1 is MNHEY and CDR2 SMNVEV (reference sequence). CDR3 nucleotides: TGTGCCACCCGGACTAGCGGGGGGTCTGTTTACGAGCAGTACTTC. Translating it yields CATRTSGGSVYEQYF.

The sample holds a few counts of this clonotype. The genes are TRBV3-1 and TRBJ2-2; D gene uncertain. The CDR3 covers 13 residues. V was trimmed by 0 bases and J by 4 bases, leaving 3 bases between them. Looked up from germline, CDR1 is LGHDT and CDR2 is YNNKEL (reference sequence). The CDR3: CASSQDITGELFF. As DNA, the CDR3 is TGTGCCAGCAGCCAAGATATCACCGGGGAGCTGTTTTTT.

Judged by abundance, this clonotype is medium-sized. CDR3 protein: CSARDREYEQYF. CDR3 DNA sequence: TGCAGTGCTCGGGACAGGGAGTACGAGCAGTACTTC. J is TRBJ2-7 and V is TRBV20-1, with 9 positions matching TRBD1. The trim removed 5 bases at V and 4 bases at J, leaving 3 bases unmatched. CDR3 length: 12 amino acids. Looked up from germline, CDR1 is DFQATT and CDR2 is SNEGSKA (reference sequence).

The gene calls are TRBV6-1 and TRBJ1-2, with D possibly matching TRBD1 (5 bases). The CDR3 totals 15 residues. Between the trimmed V and J ends, which lost 3 bases and 0 bases, there was a span of 11 bases. Germline values: CDR1 MNHNS, CDR2 SASEGT. The CDR3 DNA follows: TGTGCCAGCAGTGACGGGACTTCATCTAACTATGGCTACACCTTC. Translation gives CASSDGTSSNYGYTF.

This clonotype came up many times. The chain carries TRBV7-9 and TRBJ2-1; D unclear. The CDR3 runs 13 residues. The V gene's germline CDR1 is SEHNR and CDR2 FQNEAQ (reference sequence). Trimming pared 1 base from V and 10 bases from J, leaving 11 bases between. Written as DNA, the CDR3 is TGTGCCAGCAGCTTAGTCGGATGGCCCGAGCAGTTCTTC. Its translation: CASSLVGWPEQFF.

This clonotype has a handful of counts. This chain uses TRBV7-6 with TRBJ2-3, with 12 bases fitting TRBD2. The trim removed 5 bases at V and 0 bases at J, leaving 18 bases unmatched. This CDR3 has 21 amino acids. Per germline, CDR1 SGHVS and CDR2 FNYEAQ. The CDR3 DNA is TGTGCCAGCAGCCCAACGGGACTAGCGGGCCTAATTCCCTCTAGCACAGATACGCAGTATTTT. This codes for CASSPTGLAGLIPSSTDTQYF.

The CDR3 sequence is CASSPPLGRTGNEKLFF. Written as DNA, the CDR3 is TGTGCCAGCAGCCCTCCTCTCGGTCGGACGGGTAATGAAAAACTGTTTTTT. V and J are TRBV11-2 and TRBJ1-4, with unresolved D. This CDR3 contains 17 residues. The V and J ends lost 5 bases and 4 bases respectively, with 20 bases between them. CDR1 SGHAT and CDR2 FQNNGV come from the germline V gene.

This clonotype has a handful of counts. The chain joins TRBV5-1 to TRBJ2-5; D unclear. Germline values: CDR1 SGHRS, CDR2 YFSETQ. This CDR3 contains 13 residues. Trimming removed 1 base at V and 5 bases at J, with 9 bases between. The CDR3: CASSLRFWETQYF. In DNA form, the CDR3 reads TGCGCCAGCAGCTTGCGGTTTTGGGAGACCCAGTACTTC.

In its sample, this clonotype was seen a few times. The genes are TRBV6-2 or TRBV6-3 and TRBJ2-3, with D uncertain. CDR1 is MNHEY, CDR2 SVGEGT, per germline. V was pared by 6 bases and J by 4 bases, with 14 bases between. CDR3 length equals 14 residues. DNA for the CDR3: TGTGCCAGCAGCCTGACCGCTAGGGCAGATACGCAGTATTTT. Translated, it gives CASSLTARADTQYF.

The chain links TRBV3-1 to TRBJ2-2; D ambiguous. This CDR3 spans 17 amino acids. The V end lost 8 bases, the J end lost 2 bases, and 21 bases lay between the germline ends. CDR1 is LGHDT and CDR2 is YNNKEL in the germline V gene (reference sequence). CDR3 region: CASCKVLVGPNTGELFF. CDR3 nucleotide sequence: TGTGCCAGCTGCAAAGTATTGGTCGGGCCAAACACCGGGGAGCTGTTTTTT.

This chain joins TRBV20-1 and TRBJ2-5, with 11 nucleotides matching TRBD1. This CDR3 contains 16 residues. Germline V gives CDR1 DFQATT, CDR2 SNEGSKA (reference sequence). Unmatched junction bases numbered 8, after V lost 5 bases and J lost 0 bases. CDR3 DNA sequence: TGCAGTGCTGTGGACAGGGGGCAGACGTACCAAGAGACCCAGTACTTC. As protein: CSAVDRGQTYQETQYF.

Many counts were recorded for this clonotype. This sequence joins TRBV6-6 and TRBJ1-1, with TRBD1 matching 8 bases. The J segment lost 11 bases and the V segment lost 7 bases, leaving 6 bases of the junction unmatched. Germline assignment: CDR1 MNHNY and CDR2 SVGAGI (reference sequence). This CDR3 spans 11 amino acids. The CDR3 is CASNGQGDAFF. The CDR3 nucleotides are TGTGCCAGCAACGGACAGGGAGACGCTTTCTTT.

This clonotype was picked up a small number of times. The chain carries TRBV4-1 and TRBJ2-7; D gene uncertain. The CDR3 runs to 14 residues. The V end lost 4 bases, the J end lost 2 bases, and 12 bases lay between the germline ends. CDR1 is MGHRA, CDR2 YSYEKL, per germline. The CDR3 sequence is CASSRENRAYEQYF. The CDR3 DNA reads as TGCGCCAGCAGCCGCGAGAACCGGGCCTACGAGCAGTACTTC.

The V and J genes are TRBV5-4 and TRBJ2-3; TRBD2 aligns across 9 bases. Germline CDR1 SGHNT, CDR2 YYREEE (reference sequence). CDR3 length equals 16 residues. The V gene end was trimmed by 0 bases and the J gene end by 0 bases; junction bases not matched to a gene: 2. The CDR3 DNA follows: TGTGCCAGCAGCTTGGGGCTAGCGGGGAGCACAGATACGCAGTATTTT. As protein: CASSLGLAGSTDTQYF.

The rearrangement joins TRBV15 to TRBJ2-5, with 7 bases that match TRBD1. This CDR3 contains 16 residues. With V trimmed by 6 bases and J by 1 base, 11 bases remained unmatched. Germline V gives CDR1 LNHNV, CDR2 YYDKDF (reference sequence). CDR3 in amino acids: CATRQGQLLLQETQYF. The DNA for the CDR3 is TGTGCCACCAGGCAGGGACAGCTCCTACTCCAAGAGACCCAGTACTTC.

Many counts were recorded for this clonotype. The chain joins TRBV4-1 to TRBJ1-5; D ambiguous. With 3 bases removed from V and 6 bases from J, the gap between germline ends came to 9 bases. Germline assignment: CDR1 MGHRA and CDR2 YSYEKL. There are 13 residues in the CDR3. The chain's CDR3 is CASSQDWGQPQHF. CDR3 DNA: TGCGCCAGCAGCCAGGATTGGGGTCAGCCCCAGCATTTT.

This clonotype appeared many times. The chain joins TRBV24-1 to TRBJ2-7; the D gene is possibly TRBD1 (6 bases). Trimming stripped 11 bases from V and 0 bases from J, with 13 bases between. The CDR3 runs to 13 residues. Germline V CDR1 and CDR2: KGHDR, SFDVKD. CDR3 amino acids: CASQGIPSYEQYV. Here the CDR3 DNA reads TGTGCCAGCCAGGGGATCCCCTCCTACGAGCAGTACGTC.

The sample holds a few counts of this clonotype. The DNA of the CDR3 is TGTGCCAGCAGTTCCTCGACAGGGGCCGGCTACACCTTC. Encoded protein: CASSSSTGAGYTF. This chain connects TRBV6-5 to TRBJ1-2, with 8 bases fitting TRBD1. The V segment lost 4 bases and the J segment 8 bases; nucleotides outside the gene matches: 6. The CDR3 contains 13 residues. Per the germline V gene, CDR1 is MNHEY and CDR2 is SVGAGI.

This clonotype has just a few counts. The chain uses TRBV4-1 and TRBJ2-2; 11 bases align to TRBD2. CDR3 length: 16 residues. Germline CDR1 reads MGHRA; CDR2 reads YSYEKL. Unmatched junction bases numbered 2, after V lost 2 bases and J lost 3 bases. The CDR3 bases are TGCGCCAGCAGCCAATCGGGACTAGCGGACACCGGGGAGCTGTTTTTT. Translating it yields CASSQSGLADTGELFF.

Only a few counts were recorded for this clonotype. The chain employs TRBV5-1 and TRBJ2-7, with D unresolved. Trimming removed 0 bases at V and 2 bases at J, with 9 bases between. The CDR3 is made up of 14 amino acids. Germline V CDR1 and CDR2: SGHRS, YFSETQ. The DNA for the CDR3 is TGCGCCAGCAGCTTGGGGCCACCGGCCTACGAGCAGTACGTC. It specifies CASSLGPPAYEQYV.

This clonotype was seen a handful of times. J is TRBJ1-4 and V is TRBV12-3 or TRBV12-4; tentative D call: TRBD1 (5 bases). V shed 5 bases and J shed 7 bases, with 11 bases lying between them. There are 13 residues in the CDR3. CDR3 coding DNA: TGTGCCAGCAGTCCTCCGAGGGGTGAAAAACTGTTTTTT. This codes for CASSPPRGEKLFF.

The rearrangement links TRBV12-3 or TRBV12-4 to TRBJ2-2, with unresolved D. The CDR3 is 16 amino acids. The V gene lost 5 bases and the J gene lost 0 bases, with 13 bases spanning the gap. The CDR3: CASSRTSGPNTGELFF. The CDR3 region has the DNA TGTGCCAGCAGTAGGACGTCTGGGCCGAACACCGGGGAGCTGTTTTTT.

The CDR3 here is CASSPTGTGEQFF. In nucleotides, the CDR3 is TGTGCCAGCAGCCCGACAGGAACAGGGGAGCAGTTCTTC. This rearrangement joins TRBV7-9 to TRBJ2-1; possible D gene TRBD1, 6 bases. Germline V gives CDR1 SEHNR, CDR2 FQNEAQ (reference sequence). This CDR3 region has 13 residues. The V gene lost 5 bases and the J gene lost 10 bases, with 15 bases spanning the gap.

This chain links TRBV20-1 with TRBJ1-1; D is undetermined. The germline V and J ends were trimmed by 0 bases and 3 bases, with 17 bases remaining between them. Looked up from germline, CDR1 is DFQATT and CDR2 is SNEGSKA (reference sequence). The CDR3 is made up of 16 amino acids. CDR3 nucleotides: TGCAGTGCTAGAGATCGGCAGTTGGAACCCTACACTGAAGCTTTCTTT. Amino acid sequence: CSARDRQLEPYTEAFF.

Only a few counts were recorded for this clonotype. The chain recombines TRBV6-2 or TRBV6-3 with TRBJ1-5; the D is unclear. The CDR3 consists of 13 residues. CDR1 and CDR2 from the germline V gene are MNHEY and SVGEGT. Trimming removed 7 bases at V and 7 bases at J, with 14 bases between. CDR3 amino acids: CASMPGGAQPQHF. In DNA form, the CDR3 reads TGTGCCAGCATGCCCGGCGGAGCGCAGCCCCAGCATTTT.

The chain is built from TRBV20-1 and TRBJ1-1, with D unresolved. The V end was cut by 6 bases, the J end by 1 base, with 15 bases between. The germline CDR1 and CDR2 sequences are DFQATT and SNEGSKA (reference sequence). The CDR3 covers 14 residues. CDR3: CSARIRLKNTEAFF. CDR3 nucleotide sequence: TGCAGTGCCAGGATACGTTTAAAGAACACTGAAGCTTTCTTT.

This clonotype was seen only a few times. The chain uses TRBV7-9 and TRBJ2-7; D unclear. CDR3 length: 15 residues. The ends were cut back, 5 bases at V and 0 bases at J, with 14 bases in the middle. Germline CDR1 SEHNR, CDR2 FQNEAQ (reference sequence). This chain's CDR3 is CASSPRELISYEQYF. CDR3 coding DNA: TGTGCCAGCAGCCCAAGGGAATTAATCTCCTACGAGCAGTACTTC.

Note on this clonotype: The germline gene is not matched at one end of the junction; a read error may be the cause. The rearrangement uses TRBV20-1 and TRBJ1-5; 8 positions agree with TRBD1. CDR3 length: 16 amino acids. Germline lookup yields CDR1 DFQATT and CDR2 SNEGSKA (reference sequence). The CDR3 sequence: CCAPRTGQLSNQPQHF. As DNA, the CDR3 is TGCTGTGCTCCCCGGACAGGGCAGCTTAGCAATCAGCCCCAGCATTTT.